A selection of T cell receptor beta chains follows, all from one sample in a study of PD-L1 blockade in urothelial cancer. The protocol was immunoSEQ multiplex PCR, while the TCRdb copy is restricted to in-frame clones and leaves out a portion. The data hold more than 35,000 clones, with around four fifths observed a single time. Sequences were derived from PBMCs, sampled around atezolizumab (anti-PD-L1) treatment. The receptors come from an elderly man with urothelial cancer. Both conserved end residues are part of each CDR3. A D gene is named only where the DNA matches it firmly. For some rows the clone size is stated as once, few or many, or as a class when expanded; others skip it.

size	V	D	J	DNA	CDR3
NA	TRBV10-2	NA	TRBJ2-5	TGCGCCAGCAGTGTGAAAGGCGGAGAGACCCAGTACTTC	CASSVKGGETQYF
NA	TRBV6-1	NA	TRBJ2-3	TGTGCCAGCAGTGGACCACTAGTTAATATGTTCGCAGATACGCAGTATTTT	CASSGPLVNMFADTQYF
NA	TRBV19	NA	TRBJ1-2	TGTGCCAGTAGTATGATTCGAAGCAATGGCTACACCTTC	CASSMIRSNGYTF
NA	TRBV28	TRBD1	TRBJ1-5	TGTGCCAGCAGTCTCGGGACAGGGAGAAATCAGCCCCAGCATTTT	CASSLGTGRNQPQHF
NA	TRBV5-4	TRBD1	TRBJ1-2	TGTGCCAGCAGCTTGGATAGCGGGACAGGGTCTGGCTACACCTTC	CASSLDSGTGSGYTF
NA	TRBV28	TRBD2	TRBJ2-7	TGTGCCAGCAGGTTGGGAGGGACGACCTACGAGCAGTACTTC	CASRLGGTTYEQYF
NA	TRBV7-8	NA	TRBJ2-3	TGTGCCAGCAGCCCAGGGATCACAGATACGCAGTATTTT	CASSPGITDTQYF
NA	TRBV10-1	NA	TRBJ2-5	TGCGCCAGCAGTCCCGACAGAAGAGAGACCCAGTACTTC	CASSPDRRETQYF
NA	TRBV7-9	TRBD2	TRBJ2-7	TGTGCCAGCAGCTTAGTCTTGACTAGCGGGAGGAACGAGCAGTACTTC	CASSLVLTSGRNEQYF
NA	TRBV5-4	NA	TRBJ2-2	TGTGCCAGCAGCTCAGGGGAAAACCCGGCGAACACCGGGGAGCTGTTTTTT	CASSSGENPANTGELFF
NA	TRBV27	TRBD2	TRBJ2-1	TGTGCCAGCTGGAGACTAGCGGCCGCCTACAATGAGCAGTTCTTC	CASWRLAAAYNEQFF
NA	TRBV5-4	NA	TRBJ1-2	TGTGCCAGCAGCCAGGACAATACTAACTATGGCTACACCTTC	CASSQDNTNYGYTF
NA	TRBV4-2	TRBD1	TRBJ1-2	TGTGCCAGCAGCTACACAAATGCCGGGACAGGGGGTGGCTACACCTTC	CASSYTNAGTGGGYTF
NA	TRBV4-1	NA	TRBJ1-2	TGCGCCAGCAGCCAAGATCAGAAGGCAGGAGGAGGCTACACCTTC	CASSQDQKAGGGYTF
NA	TRBV6-5	NA	TRBJ2-4	TGTGCCAGCAGCCGACGGGGCAAAAACATTCAGTACTTC	CASSRRGKNIQYF
NA	TRBV29-1	TRBD2	TRBJ2-3	TGCAGCGTTGAAGGGCTGGGTCGGGAGGGCACAGATACGCAGTATTTT	CSVEGLGREGTDTQYF
NA	TRBV7-2	NA	TRBJ1-1	TGTGCCAGCAGCCGGTACCAAAACACTGAAGCTTTCTTT	CASSRYQNTEAFF
NA	TRBV5-5	TRBD2	TRBJ2-2	TGTGCCAGCAGCTTCAATACCGGGACTAGCGGGAGGACCGGGGAGCTGTTTTTT	CASSFNTGTSGRTGELFF
once	TRBV7-9	NA	TRBJ2-1	TGTGCCAGCAGCTCCCTAGGACAGTTCAATGAGCAGTTCTTC	CASSSLGQFNEQFF
NA	TRBV5-1	TRBD2	TRBJ2-1	TGCGCCAGCAGCTTGGTTGCTAGCGGGGATTACAATGAGCAGTTCTTC	CASSLVASGDYNEQFF
NA	TRBV7-6	TRBD2	TRBJ2-7	TGTGCCAGCAGCCATGGACTAGCCTACGAGCAGTACTTC	CASSHGLAYEQYF
NA	TRBV27	TRBD1	TRBJ1-3	TGTGCCAGCAGTTCACCCACAGGGGCAGGTCCTGGAAACACCATATATTTT	CASSSPTGAGPGNTIYF
NA	TRBV2	TRBD2	TRBJ2-1	TGTGCCAGCAGTGGGGCTTCGTCTAGCGGGAGGGCCCAGAATGAGCAGTTCTTC	CASSGASSSGRAQNEQFF
NA	TRBV5-8	NA	TRBJ1-4	TGTGCCAGCAGCTCCCCGGACGGACTTGGAAAACTGTTTTTT	CASSSPDGLGKLFF
NA	TRBV30	TRBD2	TRBJ2-1	TGTGCTTGGAGGGCTAGCGGTTTCAATGAGCAGTTCTTC	CAWRASGFNEQFF
NA	TRBV4-2	NA	TRBJ2-5	TGTGCCAGCAGCCAAGAATTACTGGAGACCCAGTACTTC	CASSQELLETQYF
NA	TRBV6-6	NA	TRBJ2-7	TGTGCCAGCAGTTACAGCGGATTATACGAGCAGTACTTC	CASSYSGLYEQYF
NA	TRBV5-5	NA	TRBJ2-1	TGTGCCAGCAGCTTGGCCCCCCTAGCAAGTGAGCAGTTCTTC	CASSLAPLASEQFF
NA	TRBV27	TRBD2	TRBJ2-2	TGTGCCAGCAGTCCGGGACTAGCGGGGGCCGGGGAGCTGTTTTTT	CASSPGLAGAGELFF
once	TRBV19	TRBD1	TRBJ1-5	TGTGCCAGTAGAGAGGGGACAGGGGATCATCAGCCCCAGCATTTT	CASREGTGDHQPQHF
NA	TRBV18	NA	TRBJ2-5	TGTGCCAGCTCACCACTCATCGGACAGCAGGAGACCCAGTACTTC	CASSPLIGQQETQYF
NA	TRBV30	TRBD2	TRBJ2-2	TGTGCCTGGAGGGGTAGCGGGAGGGCGACCGGGGAGCTGTTTTTT	CAWRGSGRATGELFF
NA	TRBV5-4	TRBD1	TRBJ2-1	TGTGCCAGCAGCCTGGGCGGGACAGGGCTCAATGAGCAGTTCTTC	CASSLGGTGLNEQFF
NA	TRBV6-1	TRBD2	TRBJ2-1	TGTGCCAGCATAGGGACTAGCGGGACCCGCAATGAGCAGTTCTTC	CASIGTSGTRNEQFF
once	TRBV2	TRBD2	TRBJ2-1	TGTGCCAGCAGTGTTGGTAGCGGGAGTTTGGATGAGCAGTTCTTC	CASSVGSGSLDEQFF
NA	TRBV7-6	TRBD2	TRBJ2-3	TGTGCCAGCAGCTTAGAACCGAGGCGCCCGGGACTAGCGGTCACAGATACGCAGTATTTT	CASSLEPRRPGLAVTDTQYF
NA	TRBV18	TRBD1	TRBJ1-4	TGTGCCAGCTCACCACCTAACACAGGGGGCCTTGAAAAACTGTTTTTT	CASSPPNTGGLEKLFF
NA	TRBV27	NA	TRBJ1-1	TGTGCCAGCAGCCGAACTCCAGGGTTGAACACTGAAGCTTTCTTT	CASSRTPGLNTEAFF
NA	TRBV28	NA	TRBJ2-5	TGTGCCAGCAGTTTATTCCAGCGGCAGACCCAGTACTTC	CASSLFQRQTQYF
NA	TRBV20-1	NA	TRBJ2-5	TGCAGTGCCCCCCGTTCCGAGACCCAGTACTTC	CSAPRSETQYF
NA	TRBV6-5	TRBD2	TRBJ2-7	TGTGCCAGCAGGAGCGGGGCAGGGTCCGAGCAGTACTTC	CASRSGAGSEQYF
NA	TRBV27	NA	TRBJ1-2	TGTGCCAGCAGGTCAGGGACTTATGGGGGCTACACCTTC	CASRSGTYGGYTF
NA	TRBV19	TRBD2	TRBJ2-1	TGTGCCAGCCGACTAGCGGGAGGCAATGAGCAGTTCTTC	CASRLAGGNEQFF
NA	TRBV2	NA	TRBJ1-2	TGTGCCAGCAGGGAGACAGGAAATCTGGAAGGCTACACCTTC	CASRETGNLEGYTF
NA	TRBV11-1	NA	TRBJ2-5	TGTGCCAGCAGCTTAGCTAGGGGCGCTTGGGAGACCCAGTACTTC	CASSLARGAWETQYF
NA	TRBV10-2	TRBD1	TRBJ2-3	TGCGCCAGCAGTGAGTCGAATCAACCGGACAGGGAGTATTTT	CASSESNQPDREYF
NA	TRBV7-6	TRBD2	TRBJ2-5	TGTGCCAGCAGCCTTGGGCTAGCGGGAGAGACCCAGTACTTC	CASSLGLAGETQYF
NA	TRBV7-2	NA	TRBJ2-1	TGTGCCAGCACCCCGCCCGGGTACCCTAATGAGCAGTTCTTC	CASTPPGYPNEQFF
NA	TRBV7-2	TRBD1	TRBJ1-2	TGTGCCAGCAGCTTGGACAGGGCAGGCTACACCTTC	CASSLDRAGYTF
NA	TRBV5-6	NA	TRBJ2-5	TGTGCCAGCAGCTTCTTGGAGACCCAGTACTTC	CASSFLETQYF
NA	TRBV5-1	NA	TRBJ1-1	TGCGCCAGCAGCTTCTCTGAGGGATGGTACACTGAAGCTTTCTTT	CASSFSEGWYTEAFF
few	TRBV25-1	TRBD1	TRBJ2-5	TGTGCCAGCACCCACGGACAGGGGAGTAAAGAGACCCAGTACTTC	CASTHGQGSKETQYF
large	TRBV29-1	NA	TRBJ1-2	TGCAGCGTCCTAGGTAGAGGACACATCTATGGCTACACCTTC	CSVLGRGHIYGYTF
NA	TRBV5-1	TRBD1	TRBJ2-1	TGCGCCAGCAGCTCCGGACAGGGGTCCTACAATGAGCAGTTCTTC	CASSSGQGSYNEQFF
few	TRBV5-1	TRBD2	TRBJ2-7	TGCGCCAGCAGCTTTGGCACGGGAGGAATCAACGAGCAGTACTTC	CASSFGTGGINEQYF
NA	TRBV7-9	NA	TRBJ2-7	TGTGCCAGCAGCCAGTCCGGGAGTGTCGGCGAGCAGTACTTC	CASSQSGSVGEQYF